The rows below give T cell receptor beta chains drawn from one sample of a study of T-cell reconstitution after alpha-beta-depleted transplantation in children. A single record per CDR3 protein comes from TCRdb applying MiXCR to the PCR reads. The data show about 98,000 distinct CDR3 sequences, approximately 8% seen once. The sample in question was PBMCs, obtained before TCRalphabeta/CD19-depleted stem cell transplant. The origin of the receptors is a boy aged 2 to 10 with acute lymphoblastic leukemia, due to receive a stem cell transplant. The conserved cysteine and the conserved F or W are not part of the CDR3 here. Fields, in order: CDR3 protein, J gene, D gene, V gene. A D gene is named only where the DNA matches it firmly.

CDR3: SARGYGGVRTDTQY; J: TRBJ2-3; D: TRBD2; V: TRBV20-1
CDR3: ASSWGTLHEQY; J: TRBJ2-7; D: NA; V: TRBV5-6
CDR3: SVAVDSSTDTQY; J: TRBJ2-3; D: NA; V: TRBV29-1
CDR3: ASSDSPGPTNYGYT; J: TRBJ1-2; D: NA; V: TRBV6-1
CDR3: SVPDRGNQPQH; J: TRBJ1-5; D: TRBD1; V: TRBV29-1
CDR3: ASSQLAGGPDTQY; J: TRBJ2-3; D: TRBD2; V: TRBV6-2/TRBV6-3
CDR3: ASSKQGGTEAF; J: TRBJ1-1; D: TRBD1; V: TRBV5-5
CDR3: SAKGNTEAF; J: TRBJ1-1; D: NA; V: TRBV20-1
CDR3: ASNPRGGYEQF; J: TRBJ2-1; D: TRBD2; V: TRBV28
CDR3: ASSLNTGQETQY; J: TRBJ2-5; D: NA; V: TRBV7-7
CDR3: ASSLGSSSYEQY; J: TRBJ2-7; D: NA; V: TRBV5-1
CDR3: SVLSGTGNTEAF; J: TRBJ1-1; D: TRBD1; V: TRBV29-1
CDR3: ASSAPPRRNTIY; J: TRBJ1-3; D: NA; V: TRBV5-5
CDR3: ASSLPGPDTLY; J: TRBJ2-3; D: NA; V: TRBV14
CDR3: ASSFGTLRTGELF; J: TRBJ2-2; D: NA; V: TRBV7-2
CDR3: SATLGSDYEQY; J: TRBJ2-7; D: NA; V: TRBV20-1
CDR3: ASSSLGGTRHGYT; J: TRBJ1-2; D: TRBD1; V: TRBV7-9
CDR3: ASSLSKGLDGYT; J: TRBJ1-2; D: NA; V: TRBV5-4
CDR3: ASGPGAQETQY; J: TRBJ2-5; D: NA; V: TRBV28
CDR3: ASSLGPRDEKLF; J: TRBJ1-4; D: NA; V: TRBV12-3/TRBV12-4
CDR3: ASSRTSASYEQY; J: TRBJ2-7; D: TRBD2; V: TRBV5-6
CDR3: ASQPSVYYEQY; J: TRBJ2-7; D: NA; V: TRBV6-2/TRBV6-3
CDR3: SAAQLAGGPYEQY; J: TRBJ2-7; D: TRBD2; V: TRBV20-1
CDR3: SVRLAEQF; J: TRBJ2-1; D: NA; V: TRBV29-1
CDR3: ASDRSGTGTYNEQF; J: TRBJ2-1; D: TRBD1; V: TRBV6-1
CDR3: ASSGTGVGTGELF; J: TRBJ2-2; D: NA; V: TRBV9
CDR3: ASSSPWDRSNTEAF; J: TRBJ1-1; D: TRBD1; V: TRBV7-7
CDR3: ASTYGGGRRSYEQY; J: TRBJ2-7; D: NA; V: TRBV12-3/TRBV12-4
CDR3: ASSLGPKGNTEAF; J: TRBJ1-1; D: NA; V: TRBV5-1
CDR3: ASSPTEGALFGNQPQH; J: TRBJ1-5; D: NA; V: TRBV6-1
CDR3: ASSRDRYTEAF; J: TRBJ1-1; D: NA; V: TRBV12-3/TRBV12-4
CDR3: ASSFYADTQY; J: TRBJ2-3; D: NA; V: TRBV12-3/TRBV12-4
CDR3: ASSYSDRANYGYT; J: TRBJ1-2; D: TRBD1; V: TRBV6-5
CDR3: ASSRGSGYGYT; J: TRBJ1-2; D: NA; V: TRBV3-1
CDR3: ASSVSPGTDTQY; J: TRBJ2-3; D: NA; V: TRBV6-4